Listed below are T cell receptor beta chains from one sample, sequenced in a study of cytomegalovirus exposure and HLA in healthy donors. TCRdb's table, derived via immunoSEQ multiplex PCR, lists solely in-frame clones and lacks some. The table records approximately 90,000 clones, 63% of them present only once. The sample was PBMCs. The receptor source for this set is a woman younger than 45 in good health and CMV-seronegative. The CDR3 runs from the conserved cysteine through the conserved F or W. Each record gives: V gene, D gene, CDR3 length, J gene, clone size, CDR3 protein, CDR3 DNA. A D gene is named only where the DNA matches it firmly. Size is omitted from some rows. Given values are once, few, many or a class for expanded clones.

TRBV10-1	TRBD2	15	TRBJ2-3	few	CASNRLAGGPDTQYF	TGCGCCAGCAACAGACTAGCGGGGGGGCCCGATACGCAGTATTTT
TRBV7-9	TRBD1	15	TRBJ2-5	few	CASRLDRGNQETQYF	TGTGCCAGCAGATTGGACAGGGGGAACCAAGAGACCCAGTACTTC
TRBV6-1	-	13	TRBJ2-2	-	CASSEGGLMELFF	TGTGCCAGCAGTGAAGGAGGGCTTATGGAGCTGTTTTTT
TRBV2	TRBD1	13	TRBJ2-7	-	CASVPDRGHEQYF	TGTGCCAGCGTCCCTGACAGGGGCCACGAGCAGTACTTC
TRBV10-1	TRBD1	16	TRBJ1-5	-	CASSGVSETGDQPQHF	TGCGCCAGCAGTGGGGTTTCTGAAACAGGGGATCAGCCCCAGCATTTT
TRBV15	TRBD1	14	TRBJ1-5	-	CATGTGVSNQPQHF	TGTGCCACCGGCACAGGGGTTAGCAATCAGCCCCAGCATTTT
TRBV27	TRBD2	14	TRBJ2-1	-	CASSLPGGWSEQFF	TGTGCCAGCAGTTTACCCGGGGGGTGGAGTGAGCAGTTCTTC
TRBV5-6	TRBD1	15	TRBJ1-1	-	CASSFRGQGSYEAFF	TGTGCCAGCAGCTTCCGGGGACAGGGATCCTATGAAGCTTTCTTT
TRBV30	TRBD1	16	TRBJ1-1	-	CAWSAGRTGGRAEAFF	TGTGCCTGGAGCGCAGGGCGGACAGGGGGCCGCGCTGAAGCTTTCTTT
TRBV28	-	16	TRBJ2-6	-	CASSLLGGSGANVLTF	TGTGCCAGCAGTTTATTGGGGGGTTCTGGGGCCAACGTCCTGACTTTC
TRBV2	-	17	TRBJ2-7	once	CASSEKMRDIIAYEQYF	TGTGCCAGCAGTGAAAAAATGAGGGACATCATTGCGTACGAGCAGTACTTC
TRBV7-9	TRBD1	15	TRBJ1-2	-	CASSSSTGGAYGYTF	TGTGCCAGCAGCTCATCGACAGGGGGAGCCTATGGCTACACCTTC
TRBV6-5	TRBD2	14	TRBJ2-7	-	CASSYGSGRYEQYF	TGTGCCAGCAGTTACGGAAGCGGGAGATACGAGCAGTACTTC
TRBV5-1	-	14	TRBJ1-3	-	CASSRDHSGNTIYF	TGCGCCAGCAGCCGGGATCACTCTGGAAACACCATATATTTT
TRBV16	TRBD1	17	TRBJ1-5	-	CASSQSIGQGASTAQHF	TGTGCCAGCAGCCAATCAATAGGGCAGGGGGCTTCGACGGCCCAGCATTTT
TRBV21-1	-	13	TRBJ1-5	-	CASRREEDQPQHF	TGTGCCAGCAGGAGGGAGGAGGACCAGCCCCAGCATTTT
TRBV5-1	-	17	TRBJ1-3	-	CASSLDGRAASGNTIYF	TGCGCCAGCAGCTTGGATGGCAGGGCTGCTTCAGGAAACACCATATATTTT
TRBV7-6	TRBD1	15	TRBJ1-3	few	CASSLGQGAGNTIYF	TGTGCCAGCAGCTTGGGACAGGGGGCTGGGAACACCATATATTTT
TRBV6-1	-	14	TRBJ1-3	-	CASRQVALGNTIYF	TGTGCCAGCAGGCAGGTCGCGCTGGGAAACACCATATATTTT
TRBV5-1	TRBD1	15	TRBJ2-1	-	CASSQRTGGWNEQFF	TGCGCCAGCAGCCAAAGGACAGGGGGCTGGAATGAGCAGTTCTTC
TRBV6-1	-	11	TRBJ1-2	few	CASSERRGYTF	TGTGCCAGCAGTGAACGGCGGGGCTACACCTTC
TRBV14	-	13	TRBJ1-2	-	CASSQGVRVRYTF	TGTGCCAGCAGCCAAGGGGTGCGGGTACGCTACACCTTC
TRBV28	-	15	TRBJ1-2	-	CASSSQGDRWYGYTF	TGTGCCAGCAGTTCCCAAGGCGACAGATGGTATGGCTACACCTTC
TRBV12-5	-	15	TRBJ2-2	-	CASGFNRENTGELFF	TGTGCTAGTGGTTTCAACAGGGAGAACACCGGGGAGCTGTTTTTT
TRBV28	TRBD2	19	TRBJ2-2	-	CASSLPAQGLLSNTGELFF	TGTGCCAGCAGTTTACCCGCCCAGGGACTACTCTCAAACACCGGGGAGCTGTTTTTT
TRBV6-5	-	16	TRBJ2-7	-	CASSYSGRGLPTEQYF	TGTGCCAGCAGTTACTCCGGGCGGGGGCTCCCTACCGAGCAGTACTTC
TRBV4-2	-	16	TRBJ2-2	-	CASSQDLGADTGELFF	TGTGCCAGCAGCCAAGATCTGGGGGCAGACACCGGGGAGCTGTTTTTT
TRBV27	TRBD1	15	TRBJ1-1	-	CASGRLDRADTEAFF	TGTGCCAGCGGCCGCCTCGACAGGGCTGACACTGAAGCTTTCTTT
TRBV7-2	-	14	TRBJ2-3	-	CASRIVRGTDTQYF	TGTGCCAGCCGCATCGTGCGCGGCACAGATACGCAGTATTTT
TRBV29-1	-	16	TRBJ2-6	-	CSVEESIVSGANVLTF	TGCAGCGTTGAAGAATCGATAGTCTCTGGGGCCAACGTCCTGACTTTC
TRBV4-1	-	14	TRBJ2-7	-	CASSQPLLPYEQYF	TGCGCCAGCAGTCAACCTCTTCTACCCTACGAGCAGTACTTC
TRBV18	-	14	TRBJ1-1	-	CASSLREFNTEAFF	TGTGCCAGCTCACTTCGGGAGTTTAACACTGAAGCTTTCTTT
TRBV5-1	TRBD1	15	TRBJ1-2	-	CASSNRDRAGYGYTF	TGCGCCAGCAGTAACAGGGACAGGGCGGGCTATGGCTACACCTTC
TRBV19	-	12	TRBJ1-2	-	CASALRSGGYTF	TGTGCCAGCGCTCTCCGCTCGGGGGGCTACACCTTC
TRBV5-1	-	12	TRBJ1-1	-	CASRGVTGEAFF	TGCGCCAGCAGGGGCGTGACAGGTGAAGCTTTCTTT
TRBV19	-	14	TRBJ2-7	-	CASSISPEGYEQYF	TGTGCCAGTAGTATATCCCCTGAGGGCTACGAGCAGTACTTC
TRBV6-4	TRBD1	14	TRBJ2-1	-	CASSPGQGANEQFF	TGTGCCAGCAGTCCGGGACAGGGCGCCAATGAGCAGTTCTTC
TRBV12-2	-	17	TRBJ1-2	once	CASRLGGTGGHNYGYTF	TGTGCAAGTCGCTTAGGCGGGACAGGGGGCCATAACTATGGCTACACCTTC
TRBV11-2	-	14	TRBJ2-1	few	CASSSGTRRNEQFF	TGTGCCAGCAGCTCCGGAACCAGGAGGAATGAGCAGTTCTTC
TRBV15	-	15	TRBJ1-1	few	CATSREAGVGTEAFF	TGTGCCACCAGCAGAGAGGCAGGGGTCGGTACTGAAGCTTTCTTT
TRBV2	TRBD2	18	TRBJ2-5	-	CASSEASLTSGVRETQYF	TGTGCCAGCAGTGAAGCGTCCTTGACTAGCGGGGTGAGAGAGACCCAGTACTTC
TRBV4-1	TRBD1	17	TRBJ2-2	-	CASSLEPLRGGPGELFF	TGCGCCAGCAGCCTAGAGCCCCTCCGAGGGGGCCCCGGGGAGCTGTTTTTT
TRBV10-3	TRBD2	13	TRBJ2-1	once	CAIRGGGYNEQFF	TGTGCCATCCGCGGCGGGGGATACAATGAGCAGTTCTTC
TRBV4-3	-	20	TRBJ2-3	-	CASSQESYAMGLYNTDTQYF	TGCGCCAGCAGCCAAGAAAGTTACGCGATGGGGCTTTATAACACAGATACGCAGTATTTT
TRBV6-1	-	18	TRBJ2-7	-	CASSEGGGTYLGSYEQYF	TGTGCCAGCAGTGAAGGAGGAGGGACCTATTTAGGGTCCTACGAGCAGTACTTC
TRBV11-3	TRBD2	15	TRBJ2-2	few	CASSYLPGGTGELFF	TGTGCCAGCAGCTATCTCCCGGGAGGCACCGGGGAGCTGTTTTTT
TRBV11-2	TRBD2	15	TRBJ2-1	-	CASRLTTSNYNEQFF	TGTGCCAGCAGGTTAACGACTAGCAACTACAATGAGCAGTTCTTC
TRBV5-5	-	18	TRBJ1-4	few	CASSRRLGLGGSNEKLFF	TGTGCCAGCAGCCGGCGATTGGGGCTGGGGGGGTCTAATGAAAAACTGTTTTTT
TRBV9	TRBD2	15	TRBJ2-7	-	CASSGGTSGPYEQYF	TGTGCCAGCAGCGGGGGTACTAGCGGCCCCTACGAGCAGTACTTC
TRBV4-2	-	16	TRBJ2-2	-	CASSQEGGTNTGELFF	TGTGCCAGCAGCCAAGAAGGCGGAACGAACACCGGGGAGCTGTTTTTT
TRBV10-3	TRBD1	18	TRBJ1-2	-	CATAHPGRGRGFDYGYTF	TGTGCCACCGCCCACCCAGGCAGGGGGCGAGGCTTCGACTATGGCTACACCTTC
TRBV27	TRBD2	16	TRBJ2-7	-	CASSQYQGLLHYEQYF	TGTGCCAGCAGTCAATACCAGGGACTACTTCACTACGAGCAGTACTTC
TRBV14	-	16	TRBJ2-7	few	CASSQDRGRALFKQYF	TGTGCCAGCAGCCAAGATCGAGGGCGGGCCTTATTCAAGCAGTACTTC
TRBV9	-	15	TRBJ1-4	-	CASSPPGSTNEKLFF	TGTGCCAGCAGCCCCCCAGGGTCAACTAATGAAAAACTGTTTTTT
TRBV7-9	TRBD2	15	TRBJ2-3	-	CASSSRLAGRDTQYF	TGTGCCAGCAGCTCAAGACTAGCGGGAAGGGATACGCAGTATTTT
TRBV9	-	14	TRBJ2-2	few	CASSVRDWGGELFF	TGTGCCAGCAGCGTCCGGGACTGGGGCGGGGAGCTGTTTTTT